The entry below describes one TCR beta chain. Its antigen target is currently unknown. Base qualities are missing; no much larger clone stands one base away. The cysteine opens and the phenylalanine closes a CDR3 of 15 amino acids. Left in the record is the CDR3 DNA by itself, 45 bases read in frame from the first base. V is clipped by 3 bases and J by 0 bases, and the sequence between their germline boundaries is 8 bases long. Ficoll-Paque density gradient centrifugation was the method used to isolate PBMCs. These data belong to a study of T-cell memory formation after mild COVID-19 (dated by TCRdb to about 2021). For the wider study: Most TCR sequence clusters were specific to one of the two donors. In a couple of donors, T-cell clones that expanded and contracted after mild COVID-19 were followed by sequencing TCRalpha and TCRbeta repertoires longitudinally. Two young, previously healthy adult volunteers, one female and one male, were included in the cohort. Overall study results and their limits: From day 15 to 85, contracting clones showed balanced CD4/CD8 phenotypes, whereas a second wave of clones that expanded from day 15 to 37 leaned towards CD4+. Contracting CD4+ clones turned up mainly in the CM and EM memory subsets, whereas EMRA was where CD8+ clones were enriched. SARS-CoV-2 specificity was not confirmed for the second-wave clones peaking on day 37. Some responding clones were found in pre-infection memory, which suggests that pre-existing cross-reactive memory T cells took part in the SARS-CoV-2 response. The study covered only two mild cases, and larger cohorts including severe cases with pre-infection samples were considered necessary.

The reads were generated on an Illumina NovaSeq 6000. Using 5'RACE with constant-segment primers, TCRalpha and TCRbeta cDNA libraries were constructed, with sample barcodes and unique molecular identifiers added in the process. RNA was extracted from every sample with Trizol reagent. The libraries were amplified in two PCR steps, and the second step added a second sample barcode and Illumina TruSeq adapters. The libraries were sequenced on an Illumina NovaSeq using 2 x 150 bp paired-end reads. Per the authors' processing: The reads were demultiplexed and collapsed into UMI-guided consensus sequences using migec v1.2.7. Using mixcr v2.1.11, UMI consensuses were aligned to TRA and TRB V and J templates and then assembled into clonotypes. Expanded or contracted clonotypes were those called significant by both edgeR and NoisET, with noise models trained on biological replicates. For edgeR calls, the thresholds were a false discovery rate-adjusted p below 0.01 and a log2 fold-change of 1. As an exploratory analysis of dynamics, max-normalized trajectories of the 1000 most abundant clonotypes were examined by PCA with hierarchical clustering. Separately sequenced CD4+ and CD8+ repertoires were used to assign a CD4 or CD8 phenotype to each responding clone. In TCRdb, the public reads were trimmed at Q25 with fastp and aligned with MiXCR, with productive beta chains retained. When rows share a CDR3 protein, they turn into one entry using the most common DNA and genes. The V and J calls, along with clone size, are taken from TCRdb and not from the paper's own processing. This sample has around 300,000 distinct CDR3 sequences in its table, and roughly an eighth of those were observed once. The leading ten clones occupy 22% of the sample.

Sequenced input: PBMCs or a T cell subset sorted from them (not recorded which). The receptor comes from a man between 18 and 29 years old who had mild COVID-19 (a few samples of this study predate the infection). The sample titles of this study are shuffled in the database, so cell type and time point are left out; the donor was told from shared clones. The V gene is TRBV12-3 or TRBV12-4 and the J gene is TRBJ1-4, with the D gene call left open. The CDR3 protein sequence reads: CASSFEGATNEKLFF. The bases are TGTGCCAGCAGTTTTGAGGGTGCAACTAATGAAAAACTGTTTTTT.